The source of this TCR beta chain is a study of Graves' ophthalmopathy and Graves' hyperthyroidism (dated by TCRdb to the late 2010s). Concerning the study at large: Peripheral blood samples were taken at the time of initial diagnosis, before any treatment was given. In total, 135 blood samples were TCR-sequenced: 40 to 45 ophthalmopathy, 80 or so hyperthyroidism and some 17 hyperthyroidism-to-ophthalmopathy patients. A discovery set of 100 patients (43 ophthalmopathy, about 58 stable hyperthyroidism) was enrolled to explore V-J signatures distinguishing ophthalmopathy from hyperthyroidism. In about 6 hyperthyroidism patients, the T-cell repertoire of thyroid tissue was compared with the T-cell repertoire of blood. Once sampling was done, hyperthyroidism patients were given methimazole at a starting dose of 30 mg daily, while ophthalmopathy patients were given high-dose intravenous methylprednisolone. An independent validation cohort was composed of some 18 hyperthyroidism patients and about 16 patients who later progressed from hyperthyroidism to ophthalmopathy. The study used TCR beta repertoire signatures to distinguish Graves' ophthalmopathy from Graves' hyperthyroidism and to predict progression to ophthalmopathy.

For repertoire sequencing, TCR beta CDR3 regions were amplified from RNA transcripts. HTBI primers and the Qiagen OneStep RT-PCR kit were used in a first-round RT-PCR, which was followed by a second-round multiplex PCR, size selection and purification. Sequencing of the libraries was carried out on an Illumina HiSeq2000 in paired-end mode with 100 bp reads. For the original study's pipeline: Reads were processed with SOAPnuke, discarding reads with adapters, uncalled bases, mean Phred below 15, or no exact constant-primer or identifier match. High-quality paired reads were merged with COPE v1.2.5. Unique nucleotide sequences were defined as clonotypes and aligned to IMGT TRB V, D and J references using MiTCR v1.1. Only V-J combinations with frequency above 0.0001 were analysed, covering 99% to 99.2% of repertoires. For each V-J combination, a TCR clonal expansion and chaos score was defined as F50 clonal expansion divided by the chaos observed in the TCRdist matrix. Welch's t-statistics and random forest were used to reduce features to 13 V-J combinations, which were fed into a naive Bayes classifier. The Morisita-Horn index was used to measure how similar the thyroid and blood repertoires were. The public reads were quality trimmed at Q25 with fastp and then assembled into clones with MiXCR by TCRdb, keeping productive beta chains. CDR3 protein sequences are deduplicated, and each keeps its most common genes and DNA. V and J calls and clone size were set by TCRdb, not the authors. The sample contains roughly 700,000 distinct CDR3 sequences, 40% of them found a single time. The ten largest clones add up to roughly 45% of the sample.

Patients with ophthalmopathy had moderately to severely active disease, with a Clinical Activity Score of 3 or more, a NOSPECS grade of 4 or more, and a disease duration of less than 3 months. Anyone with other autoimmune diseases, uncontrolled infections, pregnancy or lactation was excluded from the study. Diagnosis relied on clinical symptoms, serum thyroxine, TRAb, thyroid ultrasound and orbital computed tomography. PBMCs were isolated from more than 9 ml of fresh peripheral blood by Ficoll-Paque density gradient centrifugation. Trizol reagent was used to extract the total RNA, and its quality was then checked on an Agilent 2100 Bioanalyzer. The investigation overall reported the following: Most expanded thyroid clonotypes with frequency above 0.001 were also detected in blood, suggesting blood repertoires may reflect the thyroid immune response. Sample size was not statistically predetermined, and group allocation was not concealed from the investigators. In validation, the model predicted ophthalmopathy progression with roughly 68% sensitivity and around 72% specificity; about a dozen predicted patients were CT-confirmed with GO in a median of around 6 months. The 13-signature model separated ophthalmopathy from stable hyperthyroidism with approximately 88% sensitivity and approximately 83% specificity in cross-validation, and 80%/75% in the test set.

There are a few counts of this clonotype. What this receptor recognizes is not known. One base away there is no much larger clone; base qualities are not given. The sequenced material came from peripheral blood. This TCR was recovered from an adult man with Graves' ophthalmopathy.

The nucleotide sequence reads TGCAGTGCTAAGGGCCAGCGGGGCCAAGAGACCCAGTACTTC. Translated, it gives CSAKGQRGQETQYF. This sequence uses TRBV20-1 and TRBJ2-5, with TRBD2 identical over 7 junction bases. Trimming takes 4 bases off V and 1 base off J; junction bases not matched to a gene: 6. Per the germline V gene (reference sequence), DFQATT is the CDR1 and SNEGSKA is the CDR2. The CDR3 numbers 14 residues from cysteine through phenylalanine. The read is trimmed to its CDR3 DNA, 42 bases read in frame from base 1.